These 17 T cell receptor beta chains came from one sample sequenced in a study of blood T cell repertoires in COVID-19. Profiled with immunoSEQ multiplex PCR; TCRdb holds only in-frame clones, not every one. The sample has approximately 300,000 clones, 84% seen once. The sample taken for sequencing was peripheral blood. Receptor source: an older person with COVID-19, enrolled during active disease.

This chain links TRBV3-1 (or the pseudogene TRBV3-2) with TRBJ2-3, with TRBD2 matching 15 bases. Germline CDR1 reads LGHDT; CDR2 reads YNNKEL (reference sequence). Trimming took 2 bases from V and 5 from J; bases not matched to a gene: 8. The CDR3 is 18 amino acids. The CDR3 sequence is CASSQTGLAGGLRDTQYF. The CDR3 DNA reads TGTGCCAGCAGCCAAACTGGACTAGCGGGGGGGCTCAGAGATACGCAGTATTTT.

This clone was seen a handful of times. The chain employs TRBV30 and TRBJ2-3; TRBD1 agrees at 8 bases. The CDR3 totals 18 residues. CDR1 and CDR2 from the germline V gene are GTSNPN and SVGIG (reference sequence). V trimming: 0 bases; J trimming: 0 bases; junction bases outside the gene matches: 11. CDR3 protein: CAWSVHTGGLRSTDTQYF. CDR3 sequence (DNA): TGTGCCTGGAGTGTACATACAGGGGGTCTAAGAAGCACAGATACGCAGTATTTT. The complete variable domain, with remaining parts taken from reference TRBV30 and TRBJ2-3, reads SQTIHQWPATLVQPVGSPLSLECTVEGTSNPNLYWYRQAAGRGLQLLFYSVGIGQISSEVPQNLSASRPQDRQFILSSKKLLLSDSGFYLCAWSVHTGGLRSTDTQYFGPGTRLTVL.

V usage is TRBV5-1 and J usage is TRBJ2-5, with D tentatively TRBD2 (7 bases). Trimming pared 2 bases from V and 5 bases from J, leaving 13 bases between. Germline V gene data show CDR1 as SGHRS and CDR2 as YFSETQ. CDR3 length equals 14 residues. CDR3 in amino acids: CASSFSGGVETQYF. DNA for the CDR3: TGCGCCAGCAGCTTTTCGGGGGGCGTTGAGACCCAGTACTTC.

The gene calls are TRBV14 and TRBJ2-7, with a weak D call TRBD1 (5 bases). Germline assignment: CDR1 SGHDN and CDR2 FVKESK. V was shortened by 0 bases and J by 3 bases, with 12 bases between the two germline ends. This CDR3 comprises 15 residues. This chain's CDR3 is CASSQDRARFYEQYF. CDR3 coding DNA: TGTGCCAGCAGCCAAGACAGGGCGAGATTCTACGAGCAGTACTTC.

The rearrangement uses TRBV19 and TRBJ1-5; 10 nucleotides agree with TRBD1. This CDR3 contains 16 residues. Germline-derived CDR1 and CDR2 are LNHDA and SQIVND (reference sequence). Germline trimming cut 4 bases from V and 2 bases from J; bases unmatched to any gene: 5. This CDR3 reads CASSTRGTGGNQPQHF. CDR3 in DNA: TGTGCCAGTAGTACCCGAGGGACAGGGGGCAATCAGCCCCAGCATTTT.

For the CDR3, the DNA is TGTGCCAGCAGTCCCTTCTACGAGCAGTACTTC. It yields the protein CASSPFYEQYF. The chain has TRBV6-5 and TRBJ2-7; D remains unclear. V lost 5 bases and J 3 bases, leaving 5 bases between the germline ends. This CDR3 spans 11 amino acids. Germline CDR1 reads MNHEY; CDR2 reads SVGAGI.

The genes are TRBV2 and TRBJ2-5; D is unclear. V dropped 4 bases and J dropped 0 bases, with 6 bases sitting between them. The CDR3 has 13 residues. Germline loops: CDR1 SNHLY, CDR2 FYNNEI. The CDR3 reads CASSVLYQETQYF. CDR3 DNA sequence: TGTGCCAGCAGTGTTCTCTACCAAGAGACCCAGTACTTC.

This clone was counted at least ten times. The chain links TRBV7-9 to TRBJ1-2, with D possibly matching TRBD1 (6 bases). V was shortened by 3 bases and J by 3 bases, with 8 bases between the two germline ends. The germline V gene encodes CDR1 SEHNR and CDR2 FQNEAQ (reference sequence). This CDR3 has 13 residues. CDR3 DNA sequence: TGTGCCAGCAGCTTTGGGGGCGACTATGGCTACACCTTC. Encoded protein: CASSFGGDYGYTF.

This clone came up many times. V gene TRBV5-5 combines with J gene TRBJ2-3, with a weak D call TRBD1 (6 bases). Germline V lookup: CDR1 SGHKS, CDR2 YYEKEE (reference sequence). This CDR3 comprises 15 residues. V lost 3 bases and J lost 3, with 14 bases in between. CDR3 sequence (DNA): TGTGCCAGCAGCTACAGGGCCGGGGAGACAGATACGCAGTATTTT. Translating it yields CASSYRAGETDTQYF.

V is TRBV9 and J is TRBJ2-2; D is ambiguous. Trimming cost V 2 bases and J 6 bases, with 20 bases left between them. CDR3 length: 17 amino acids. CDR1 is SGDLS, CDR2 YYNGEE, per germline. CDR3 in DNA: TGTGCCAGCAGCGTGGTGTTTTCGTTCGGAGTCCCCGGGGAGCTGTTTTTT. As protein: CASSVVFSFGVPGELFF.

This rearrangement joins TRBV5-6 to TRBJ2-2; D gene unclear. Germline CDR1 is SGHDT and CDR2 is YYEEEE. There are 15 residues in the CDR3. The germline V and J ends were trimmed by 1 base and 3 bases, with 10 bases remaining between them. CDR3 coding DNA: TGTGCCAGCAGCTTGACTACCACGGACACCGGGGAGCTGTTTTTT. Protein product: CASSLTTTDTGELFF.

The CDR3 region has the DNA TGTGCCAGCAGCCAGGGTACCGCTGAAGCTTTCTTT. This encodes CASSQGTAEAFF. The chain combines TRBV6-6 with TRBJ1-1; weak D call: TRBD1 (5 bases). CDR1 is MNHNY, CDR2 SVGAGI, per germline (reference sequence). Trimming left V 6 bases short and J 6 bases short, with 11 bases between. CDR3 length: 12 residues.

The chain employs TRBV9 and TRBJ2-2, with TRBD1 matching over 10 bases. The trim removed 4 bases at V and 2 bases at J, leaving 8 bases unmatched. This CDR3 comprises 17 residues. Germline V gene lookup returns CDR1 SGDLS and CDR2 YYNGEE. The CDR3 DNA follows: TGTGCCAGCAGCACGCCAGACAGGGGGCGAAACACCGGGGAGCTGTTTTTT. Amino acids: CASSTPDRGRNTGELFF.

This chain uses TRBV4-1 with TRBJ2-7, with 8 bases aligning to TRBD2. Germline-derived CDR1 and CDR2 are MGHRA and YSYEKL. The V gene end was trimmed by 1 base and the J gene end by 2 bases; junction bases not matched to a gene: 13. The CDR3 spans 18 residues. CDR3 in DNA: TGCGCCAGCAGCCAAGCGGGGAAGCTAGCGGGTCTAACCTACGAGCAGTACTTC. It specifies CASSQAGKLAGLTYEQYF.

The chain links TRBV5-5 to TRBJ2-2; D is possibly TRBD1 (6 bases). The CDR3 loop spans 16 amino acids. V shed 4 bases and J shed 3 bases, with 16 bases lying between them. Per the germline V gene, CDR1 is SGHKS and CDR2 is YYEKEE (reference sequence). In DNA, the CDR3 is TGTGCCAGCAGCCCTGACAGGTTAGCGTACACCGGGGAGCTGTTTTTT. Translation gives CASSPDRLAYTGELFF.

The chain links TRBV9 to TRBJ1-6; possibly TRBD1 for D (6 bases). This CDR3 is 17 amino acids long. In germline, CDR1 is SGDLS, CDR2 YYNGEE. V lost 0 bases and J 9 bases, leaving 19 bases between the germline ends. The CDR3 DNA reads as TGTGCCAGCAGCGTAGACAGCCTAGGGGGTCATAGTTCACCCCTCCACTTT. Its translation: CASSVDSLGGHSSPLHF. Drawing the rest from reference TRBV9 and TRBJ1-6, the complete variable domain is DSGVTQTPKHLITATGQRVTLRCSPRSGDLSVYWYQQSLDQGLQFLIQYYNGEERAKGNILERFSAQQFPDLHSELNLSSLELGDSALYFCASSVDSLGGHSSPLHFGNGTRLTVT.

This clone showed up just a few times. V gene TRBV4-3 combines with J gene TRBJ2-2; weak D call: TRBD1 (6 bases). The germline V and J ends were trimmed by 1 base and 0 bases, with 12 bases remaining between them. Germline V gene sequence: CDR1 LGHNA, CDR2 YSLEER. This CDR3 is built from 17 residues. As DNA, the CDR3 is TGCGCCAGCAGCCAAGCCCCTACAGGGCCGAACACCGGGGAGCTGTTTTTT. It translates to CASSQAPTGPNTGELFF.